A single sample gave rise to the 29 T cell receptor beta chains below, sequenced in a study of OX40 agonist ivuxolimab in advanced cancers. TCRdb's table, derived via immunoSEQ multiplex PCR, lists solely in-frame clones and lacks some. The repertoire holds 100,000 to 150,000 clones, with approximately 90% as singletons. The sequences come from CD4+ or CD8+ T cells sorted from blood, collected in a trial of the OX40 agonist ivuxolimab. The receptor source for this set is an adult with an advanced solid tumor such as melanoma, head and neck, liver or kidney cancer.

The CDR3 loop is CASSQTDRSWEQYF. CDR3 coding DNA: TGTGCCAGCAGCCAGACGGACAGGTCGTGGGAGCAGTACTTC. The J gene is TRBJ2-7, the V gene TRBV28; TRBD1 matches at 7 bases. Germline V gives CDR1 MDHEN, CDR2 SYDVKM. The CDR3 contains 14 residues. The ends lost 6 bases at V and 7 bases at J; junction bases unmatched: 12. The full variable domain, rest sourced from reference TRBV28 and TRBJ2-7, is DVKVTQSSRYLVKRTGEKVFLECVQDMDHENMFWYRQDPGLGLRLIYFSYDVKMKEKGDIPEGYSVSREKKERFSLILESASTNQTSMYLCASSQTDRSWEQYFGPGTRLTVT.

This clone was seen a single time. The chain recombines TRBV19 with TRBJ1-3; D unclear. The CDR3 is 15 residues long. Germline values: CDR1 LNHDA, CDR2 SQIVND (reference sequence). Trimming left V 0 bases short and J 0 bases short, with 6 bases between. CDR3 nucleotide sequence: TGTGCCAGTAGTATAGATCCCGTCTCTGGAAACACCATATATTTT. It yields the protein CASSIDPVSGNTIYF.

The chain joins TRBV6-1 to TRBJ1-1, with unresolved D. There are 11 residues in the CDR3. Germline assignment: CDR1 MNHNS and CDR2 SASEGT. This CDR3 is CGLRENTEAFF. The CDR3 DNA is TGTGGCCTGCGGGAAAACACTGAAGCTTTCTTT.

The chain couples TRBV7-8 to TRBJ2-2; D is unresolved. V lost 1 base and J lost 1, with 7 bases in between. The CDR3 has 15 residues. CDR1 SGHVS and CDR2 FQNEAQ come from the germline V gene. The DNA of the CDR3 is TGTGCCAGCAGCTTAGGGCAGGAGAACACCGGGGAGCTGTTTTTT. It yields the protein CASSLGQENTGELFF.

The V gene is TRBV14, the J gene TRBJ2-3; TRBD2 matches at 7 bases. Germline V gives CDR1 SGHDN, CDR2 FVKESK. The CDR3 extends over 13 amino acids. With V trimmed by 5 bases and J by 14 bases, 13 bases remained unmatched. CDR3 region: CASSSREGSPGYF. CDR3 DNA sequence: TGTGCCAGCAGCTCCAGGGAGGGGAGTCCGGGGTATTTT.

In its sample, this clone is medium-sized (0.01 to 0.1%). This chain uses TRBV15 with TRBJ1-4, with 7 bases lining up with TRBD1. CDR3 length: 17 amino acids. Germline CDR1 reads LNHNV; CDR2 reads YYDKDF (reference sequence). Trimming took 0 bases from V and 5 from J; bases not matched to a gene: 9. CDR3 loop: CATSRDLGQIINEKLFF. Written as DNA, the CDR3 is TGTGCCACCAGCAGAGATTTGGGACAGATTATAAATGAAAAACTGTTTTTT.

CDR3 sequence: CASTPPGGSRNTIYF. The CDR3 DNA is TGTGCCAGCACCCCTCCAGGGGGCTCCCGAAACACCATATATTTT. The rearrangement joins TRBV28 to TRBJ1-3; TRBD1 agrees at 8 bases. V gave up 7 bases and J gave up 5 bases; unmatched junction bases: 10. The CDR3 sequence is 15 residues long. Germline loops: CDR1 MDHEN, CDR2 SYDVKM.

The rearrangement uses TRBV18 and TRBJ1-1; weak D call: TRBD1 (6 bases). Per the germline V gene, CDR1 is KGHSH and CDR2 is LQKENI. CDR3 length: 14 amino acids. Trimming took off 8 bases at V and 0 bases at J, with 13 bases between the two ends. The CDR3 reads CASTQGRVNTEAFF. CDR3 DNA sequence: TGTGCCAGCACCCAGGGGCGGGTGAACACTGAAGCTTTCTTT.

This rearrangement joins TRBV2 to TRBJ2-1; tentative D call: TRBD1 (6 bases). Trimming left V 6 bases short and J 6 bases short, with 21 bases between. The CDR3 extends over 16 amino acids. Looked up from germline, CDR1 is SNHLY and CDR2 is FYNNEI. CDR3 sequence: CASREQGVGLSNEQFF. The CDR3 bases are TGTGCCAGCAGGGAACAGGGTGTGGGCCTTTCCAATGAGCAGTTCTTC.

CDR3 residues: CASSLGPTGVNTEAFF. The CDR3 DNA follows: TGTGCCAGCAGCTTGGGACCGACAGGGGTGAACACTGAAGCTTTCTTT. The chain combines TRBV5-6 with TRBJ1-1, with 8 nucleotides matching TRBD1. Germline V gene data show CDR1 as SGHDT and CDR2 as YYEEEE. The CDR3 runs 16 residues. Germline trimming cut 0 bases from V and 0 bases from J; bases unmatched to any gene: 4. Looking up the rest from reference TRBV5-6 and TRBJ1-1 gives the full variable domain: DAGVTQSPTHLIKTRGQQVTLRCSPKSGHDTVSWYQQALGQGPQFIFQYYEEEERQRGNFPDRFSGHQFPNYSSELNVNALLLGDSALYLCASSLGPTGVNTEAFFGQGTRLTVV.

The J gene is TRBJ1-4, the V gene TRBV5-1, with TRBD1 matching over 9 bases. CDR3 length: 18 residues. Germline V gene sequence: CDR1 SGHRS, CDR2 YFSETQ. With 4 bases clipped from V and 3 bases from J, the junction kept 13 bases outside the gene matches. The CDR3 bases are TGCGCCAGCAGCCCTCCGGGACAGGGAGGGTTTTCTAATGAAAAACTGTTTTTT. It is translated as CASSPPGQGGFSNEKLFF.

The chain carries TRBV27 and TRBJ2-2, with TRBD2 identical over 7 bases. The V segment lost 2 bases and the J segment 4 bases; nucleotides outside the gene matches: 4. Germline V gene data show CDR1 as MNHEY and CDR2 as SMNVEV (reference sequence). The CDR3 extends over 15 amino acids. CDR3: CASSLTSDLTGELFF. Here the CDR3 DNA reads TGTGCCAGCAGTTTAACTAGCGATCTCACCGGGGAGCTGTTTTTT.

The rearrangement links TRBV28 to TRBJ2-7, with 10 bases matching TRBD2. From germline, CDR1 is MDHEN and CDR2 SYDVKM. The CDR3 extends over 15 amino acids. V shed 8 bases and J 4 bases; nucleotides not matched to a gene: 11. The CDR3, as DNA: TGTGCCAGCGGTAAATCCCTAGCGGGGGTTTACGAGCAGTACTTC. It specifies CASGKSLAGVYEQYF.

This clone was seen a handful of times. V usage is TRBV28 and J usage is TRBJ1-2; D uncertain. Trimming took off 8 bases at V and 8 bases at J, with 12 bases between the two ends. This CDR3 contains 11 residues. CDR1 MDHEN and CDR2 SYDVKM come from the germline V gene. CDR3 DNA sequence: TGTGCCAGCGGGGTCGGAGAAGGCTACACCTTC. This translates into CASGVGEGYTF.

The CDR3 sequence: CASSQVADASTDTQYF. CDR3 nucleotides: TGCGCCAGCAGCCAAGTTGCGGACGCATCCACAGATACGCAGTATTTT. This chain uses TRBV4-3 with TRBJ2-3; no reliable D call. V shed 1 base and J shed 2 bases, with 13 bases lying between them. This CDR3 spans 16 amino acids. Looked up from germline, CDR1 is LGHNA and CDR2 is YSLEER.

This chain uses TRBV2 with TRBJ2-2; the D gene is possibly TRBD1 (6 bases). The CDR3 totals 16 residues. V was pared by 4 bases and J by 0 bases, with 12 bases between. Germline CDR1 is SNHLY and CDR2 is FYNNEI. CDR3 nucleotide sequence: TGTGCCAGCAGTGTCATGGGGGCCGCGAACACCGGGGAGCTGTTTTTT. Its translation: CASSVMGAANTGELFF.

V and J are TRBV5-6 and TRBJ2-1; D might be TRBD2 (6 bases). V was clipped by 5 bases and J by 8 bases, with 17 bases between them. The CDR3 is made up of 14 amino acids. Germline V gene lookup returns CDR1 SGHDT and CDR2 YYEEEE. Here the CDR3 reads CASRIAGTWYEQFF. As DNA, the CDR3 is TGTGCCAGCAGAATTGCGGGAACGTGGTATGAGCAGTTCTTC.

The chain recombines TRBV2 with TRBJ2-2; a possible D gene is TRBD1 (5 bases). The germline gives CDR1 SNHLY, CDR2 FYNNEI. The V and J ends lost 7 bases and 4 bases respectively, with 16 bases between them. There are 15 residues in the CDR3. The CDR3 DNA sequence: TGTGCCAGCACCGAAAGGGGATCGGTCACCGGGGAGCTGTTTTTT. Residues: CASTERGSVTGELFF.

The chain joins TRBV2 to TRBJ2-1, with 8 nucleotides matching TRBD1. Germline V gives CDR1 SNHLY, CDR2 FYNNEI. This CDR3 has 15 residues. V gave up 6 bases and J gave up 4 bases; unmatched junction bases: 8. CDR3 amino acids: CASSPGTGRYNEQFF. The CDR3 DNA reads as TGTGCCAGCAGCCCCGGGACAGGCCGTTACAATGAGCAGTTCTTC.

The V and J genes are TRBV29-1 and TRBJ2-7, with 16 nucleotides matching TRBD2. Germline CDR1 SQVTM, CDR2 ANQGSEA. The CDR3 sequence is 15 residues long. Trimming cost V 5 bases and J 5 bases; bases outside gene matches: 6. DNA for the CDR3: TGCAGCGTTCCCGGGACTAGCGGGAGGGCCGACGAGCAGTACTTC. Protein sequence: CSVPGTSGRADEQYF.

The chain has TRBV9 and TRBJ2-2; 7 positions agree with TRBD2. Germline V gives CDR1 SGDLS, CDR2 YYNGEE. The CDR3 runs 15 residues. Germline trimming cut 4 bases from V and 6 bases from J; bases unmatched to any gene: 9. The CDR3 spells CASSPRGSGPGELFF. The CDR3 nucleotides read TGTGCCAGCAGCCCCCGGGGTAGCGGGCCCGGGGAGCTGTTTTTT.

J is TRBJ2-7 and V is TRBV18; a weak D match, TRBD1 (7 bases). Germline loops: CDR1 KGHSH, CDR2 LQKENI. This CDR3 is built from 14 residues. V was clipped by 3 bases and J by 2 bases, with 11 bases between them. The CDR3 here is CASSPAGQPYEQYF. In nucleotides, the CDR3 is TGTGCCAGCTCACCGGCGGGACAGCCCTACGAGCAGTACTTC.

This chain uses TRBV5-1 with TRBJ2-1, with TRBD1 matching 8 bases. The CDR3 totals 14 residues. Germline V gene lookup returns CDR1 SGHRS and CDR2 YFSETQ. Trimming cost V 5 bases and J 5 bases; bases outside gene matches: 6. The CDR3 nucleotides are TGCGCCAGCAGTATCGGACAGGGAAACAATGAGCAGTTCTTC. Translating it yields CASSIGQGNNEQFF. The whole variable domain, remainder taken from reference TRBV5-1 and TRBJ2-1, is KAGVTQTPRYLIKTRGQQVTLSCSPISGHRSVSWYQQTPGQGLQFLFEYFSETQRNKGNFPGRFSGRQFSNSRSEMNVSTLELGDSALYLCASSIGQGNNEQFFGPGTRLTVL.

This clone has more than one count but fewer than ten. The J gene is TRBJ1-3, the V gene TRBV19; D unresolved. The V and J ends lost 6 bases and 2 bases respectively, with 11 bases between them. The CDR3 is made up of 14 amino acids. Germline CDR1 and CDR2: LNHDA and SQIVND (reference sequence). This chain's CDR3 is CASSPSGTGNTIYF. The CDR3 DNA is TGTGCCAGTAGCCCCTCGGGTACTGGAAACACCATATATTTT. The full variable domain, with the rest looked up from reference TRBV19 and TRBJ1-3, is DGGITQSPKYLFRKEGQNVTLSCEQNLNHDAMYWYRQDPGQGLRLIYYSQIVNDFQKGDIAEGYSVSREKKESFPLTVTSAQKNPTAFYLCASSPSGTGNTIYFGEGSWLTVV.

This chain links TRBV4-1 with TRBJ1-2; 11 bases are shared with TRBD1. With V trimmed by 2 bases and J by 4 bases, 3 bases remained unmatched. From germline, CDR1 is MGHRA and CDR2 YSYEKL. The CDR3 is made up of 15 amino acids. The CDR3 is CASSQNGQGAYGYTF. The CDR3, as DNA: TGCGCCAGCAGCCAAAACGGACAGGGGGCCTATGGCTACACCTTC.

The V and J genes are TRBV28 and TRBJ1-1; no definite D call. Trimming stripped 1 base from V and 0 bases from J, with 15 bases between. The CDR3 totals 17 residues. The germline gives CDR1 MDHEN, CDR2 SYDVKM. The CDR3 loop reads CASSLYARRGVNTEAFF. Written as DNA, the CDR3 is TGTGCCAGCAGTTTATACGCCCGGCGGGGTGTGAACACTGAAGCTTTCTTT.

The CDR3 is CASSVRAGEFTDTQYF. The CDR3 DNA reads as TGTGCCAGCAGTGTGAGGGCGGGAGAATTTACAGATACGCAGTATTTT. V gene TRBV6-1 combines with J gene TRBJ2-3; TRBD2 agrees at 7 bases. V was pared by 4 bases and J by 3 bases, with 10 bases of the junction left unmatched. CDR3 length: 16 amino acids. The V gene's germline CDR1 is MNHNS and CDR2 SASEGT.

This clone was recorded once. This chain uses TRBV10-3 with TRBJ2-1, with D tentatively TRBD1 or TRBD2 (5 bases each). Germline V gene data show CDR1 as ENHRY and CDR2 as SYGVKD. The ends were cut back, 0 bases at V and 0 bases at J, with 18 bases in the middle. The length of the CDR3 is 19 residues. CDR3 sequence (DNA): TGTGCCATCAGTGAGTCGTCTACTGGCCAGAGGGGCTCCTACAATGAGCAGTTCTTC. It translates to CAISESSTGQRGSYNEQFF.

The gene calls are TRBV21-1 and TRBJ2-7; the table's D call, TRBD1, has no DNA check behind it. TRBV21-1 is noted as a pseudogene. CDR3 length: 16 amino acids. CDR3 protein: CASSMFGTGHPYEQYF. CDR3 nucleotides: TGTGCCAGCAGCATGTTCGGGACAGGGCATCCTTACGAGCAGTACTTC.